What follows are 23 T cell receptor beta chains derived from one specimen sequenced in a study of T-cell memory formation after mild COVID-19. TCRdb redid the calling of the 5' RACE reads with MiXCR, one entry per CDR3 protein. The data show around 35,000 distinct CDR3 sequences, under 8% seen once. The sample consisted of PBMCs or a T cell subset sorted from them (not recorded which). Every receptor here comes from a man younger than 35 who had mild COVID-19 (a few samples of this study predate the infection). Cell type and time point are not known.

This clonotype was detected many times. J is TRBJ2-7 and V is TRBV4-2; the match to TRBD2 covers 11 bases. Germline CDR1 reads LGHNA; CDR2 reads YNFKEQ. This CDR3 has 16 residues. Unmatched junction bases numbered 7, after V lost 1 base and J lost 5 bases. CDR3: CASSQAVAGGPNEQYF. CDR3 bases: TGTGCCAGCAGCCAAGCCGTAGCGGGGGGGCCCAACGAGCAGTACTTC.

The CDR3 reads CASSWAGADEQFF. CDR3 sequence (DNA): TGTGCCAGCAGCTGGGCGGGGGCCGATGAGCAGTTCTTC. The chain employs TRBV5-5 and TRBJ2-1; possible D gene TRBD2, 7 bases. The CDR3 contains 13 residues. The V and J ends lost 3 bases and 8 bases respectively, with 12 bases between them. CDR1 and CDR2 (germline): SGHKS, YYEKEE (reference sequence).

V is TRBV24-1 and J is TRBJ1-5; D unclear. The germline V gene has CDR1 KGHDR and CDR2 SFDVKD. Trimming shortened V by 0 bases and J by 4 bases, and 33 bases separated the two germline ends. The CDR3 totals 23 residues. In DNA, the CDR3 is TGTGCCACCAGTGATTTGGGGTTTGTCCGGAGGGCAGCGTTGATTGTGGGGAATCAGCCCCAGCATTTT. Translation gives CATSDLGFVRRAALIVGNQPQHF.

This clonotype was observed many times. The chain carries TRBV18 and TRBJ1-2, with D uncertain. CDR3 length equals 15 residues. Trimming took off 3 bases at V and 2 bases at J, with 13 bases between the two ends. In germline, CDR1 is KGHSH, CDR2 LQKENI. The CDR3 sequence: CASSPPMMPNYGYTF. In DNA, the CDR3 is TGTGCCAGCTCACCTCCGATGATGCCCAACTATGGCTACACCTTC.

In this sample, this clonotype turned up many times. The chain has TRBV5-4 and TRBJ1-1, with D possibly matching TRBD1 (5 bases). Germline CDR1 is SGHNT and CDR2 is YYREEE (reference sequence). The CDR3 loop spans 15 amino acids. V was cut by 4 bases and J by 0 bases, with 13 bases left in between. CDR3 protein: CASSPVGVMNTEAFF. The CDR3 DNA reads TGTGCCAGCAGCCCGGTGGGGGTAATGAACACTGAAGCTTTCTTT.

This clonotype has ten or more counts. The rearrangement joins TRBV12-3 or TRBV12-4 to TRBJ2-4; D uncertain. The germline V and J ends were trimmed by 6 bases and 1 base, with 10 bases remaining between them. CDR3 length equals 14 residues. The CDR3 sequence is CASSPNAAKNIQYF. The CDR3 nucleotides are TGTGCCAGCAGCCCGAATGCGGCCAAAAACATTCAGTACTTC.

At least ten counts were recorded for this clonotype. The J gene is TRBJ2-7, the V gene TRBV5-5; no definite D call. This CDR3 has 12 amino acids. Trimming removed 4 bases at V and 0 bases at J, with 5 bases between. CDR1 is SGHKS, CDR2 YYEKEE, per germline (reference sequence). CDR3 loop: CASSLTSYEQYF. Written as DNA, the CDR3 is TGTGCCAGCAGCCTCACCTCCTACGAGCAGTACTTC. The full variable domain, rest sourced from reference TRBV5-5 and TRBJ2-7, is DAGVTQSPTHLIKTRGQQVTLRCSPISGHKSVSWYQQVLGQGPQFIFQYYEKEERGRGNFPDRFSARQFPNYSSELNVNALLLGDSALYLCASSLTSYEQYFGPGTRLTVT.

This clonotype was seen a handful of times. The chain couples TRBV18 to TRBJ2-5, with TRBD1 matching 7 bases. The CDR3 has 14 amino acids. Trimming cost V 5 bases and J 3 bases; bases outside gene matches: 6. Germline V gives CDR1 KGHSH, CDR2 LQKENI. The CDR3 region has the DNA TGTGCCAGCTCATCCAGGGGGAACAAAGAGACCCAGTACTTC. It specifies CASSSRGNKETQYF.

This clonotype was recorded at least ten times. The chain is built from TRBV20-1 and TRBJ1-1; TRBD1 is a possible D gene (6 bases). V was cut by 1 base and J by 2 bases, with 11 bases left in between. Germline loops: CDR1 DFQATT, CDR2 SNEGSKA (reference sequence). This CDR3 comprises 14 residues. CDR3 protein: CSARVGGANTEAFF. CDR3 in DNA: TGCAGTGCTAGAGTCGGGGGCGCCAACACTGAAGCTTTCTTT.

This clonotype was observed at least ten times. This sequence joins TRBV20-1 and TRBJ2-3; 12 nucleotides agree with TRBD1. Germline-derived CDR1 and CDR2 are DFQATT and SNEGSKA (reference sequence). The CDR3 consists of 14 residues. The ends lost 6 bases at V and 3 bases at J; junction bases unmatched: 4. The CDR3 coding sequence is TGCAGTGCCGGGACAGGGGGCTGGACAGATACGCAGTATTTT. It encodes CSAGTGGWTDTQYF.

The sample holds many counts of this clonotype. V and J are TRBV5-5 and TRBJ2-3; perhaps TRBD2 as D (7 bases). V lost 0 bases to trimming and J lost 6 bases, with 17 bases between them. This CDR3 contains 16 residues. From germline, CDR1 is SGHKS and CDR2 YYEKEE (reference sequence). In DNA form, the CDR3 reads TGTGCCAGCAGCTTGGCCGAGGGGGGGCATTTGGATACGCAGTATTTT. Residues: CASSLAEGGHLDTQYF.

This clonotype qualifies as medium-sized. The gene calls are TRBV11-2 and TRBJ2-1, with 8 bases matching TRBD2. The germline gives CDR1 SGHAT, CDR2 FQNNGV. V lost 5 bases to trimming and J lost 15 bases; unmatched junction nucleotides: 18. The CDR3 covers 15 residues. For the CDR3, the DNA is TGTGCCAGCAGCCACAGCGGGGGCCCCGTCCGGGGAGGGTTCTTC. Translating it yields CASSHSGGPVRGGFF.

In this sample, this clonotype turned up a few times. The V call is TRBV27, the J call TRBJ2-5; D is unclear. V lost 1 base and J 0 bases, leaving 6 bases between the germline ends. The CDR3 length is 14 residues. CDR1 and CDR2 from the germline V gene are MNHEY and SMNVEV (reference sequence). In DNA, the CDR3 is TGTGCCAGCAGTTTATACGGGTACCAAGAGACCCAGTACTTC. Translated, it gives CASSLYGYQETQYF.

The V and J genes are TRBV5-5 and TRBJ1-1; 9 nucleotides agree with TRBD1. V was pared by 0 bases and J by 5 bases, with 11 bases of the junction left unmatched. This CDR3 comprises 17 residues. Germline V gene lookup returns CDR1 SGHKS and CDR2 YYEKEE (reference sequence). This chain's CDR3 is CASSLGPGQGRRTEAFF. CDR3 nucleotide sequence: TGTGCCAGCAGCTTGGGTCCGGGACAGGGCAGAAGGACTGAAGCTTTCTTT.

This clonotype was seen a handful of times. The CDR3 sequence: CASSPAVGDTEAFF. CDR3 nucleotides: TGTGCCAGCTCACCCGCGGTGGGGGACACTGAAGCTTTCTTT. The chain joins TRBV18 to TRBJ1-1, with D perhaps TRBD1 (5 bases). Trimming removed 3 bases from V and 3 bases from J, with 11 bases in between. The CDR3 has 14 residues. CDR1 KGHSH and CDR2 LQKENI come from the germline V gene.

In its sample, this clonotype was seen many times. CDR3 in DNA: TGTGCCAGTAGACGTACAGGGCTCGCCTACGAGCAGTACTTC. This gives the protein CASRRTGLAYEQYF. This chain links TRBV19 with TRBJ2-7; D may be TRBD1 (6 bases). Germline V gene sequence: CDR1 LNHDA, CDR2 SQIVND (reference sequence). This CDR3 is 14 amino acids long. Trimming pared 6 bases from V and 2 bases from J, leaving 14 bases between.

This clonotype was seen many times. J is TRBJ2-7 and V is TRBV4-3; the match to TRBD2 covers 13 bases. Germline CDR1 LGHNA, CDR2 YSLEER. The CDR3 contains 13 residues. V dropped 3 bases and J dropped 7; count of bases not matched to a gene: 0. The CDR3, as DNA: TGCGCCAGCAGCCAGGGACTAGCGGGGGAGCAGTACTTC. Its translation is CASSQGLAGEQYF.

This clonotype was detected only once. The chain recombines TRBV7-9 with TRBJ2-3; no clear D. This CDR3 comprises 15 residues. CDR1 is SEHNR, CDR2 FQNEAQ, per germline (reference sequence). Trimming shortened V by 7 bases and J by 1 base, and 15 bases separated the two germline ends. The CDR3, as DNA: TGTGCCAGCATCAACCACGGTGGGGGCACAGATACGCAGTATTTT. This encodes CASINHGGGTDTQYF.

The chain carries TRBV7-2 and TRBJ2-6; D is perhaps TRBD2 (7 bases). V lost 5 bases to trimming and J lost 2 bases, with 16 bases between them. This CDR3 has 17 residues. CDR1 and CDR2 from the germline V gene are SGHTA and FQGNSA. The CDR3 reads CASSPRGGRTGANVLTF. CDR3 nucleotide sequence: TGTGCCAGCAGCCCGAGGGGGGGTCGCACTGGGGCCAACGTCCTGACTTTC.

This clonotype was found many times. The genes are TRBV6-5 and TRBJ1-2; tentatively, D is TRBD1 (5 bases). CDR1 is MNHEY, CDR2 SVGAGI, per germline. The CDR3 runs to 14 residues. V shed 7 bases and J shed 3 bases, with 15 bases lying between them. CDR3 DNA: TGTGCCAGCACCTCCAGGGCCGGGGACTATGGCTACACCTTC. Encoded protein: CASTSRAGDYGYTF.

The sample holds many counts of this clonotype. The chain employs TRBV20-1 and TRBJ2-1, with D possibly matching TRBD2 (7 bases). Deletions cut 0 bases from V and 8 bases from J, with 17 bases between. Germline V gene data show CDR1 as DFQATT and CDR2 as SNEGSKA (reference sequence). CDR3 length equals 15 residues. The CDR3, as DNA: TGCAGTGCTAGAGATCGGGGGGCGGCAGTCGATGAGCAGTTCTTC. Its protein is CSARDRGAAVDEQFF.

This clonotype was counted between two and nine times. V usage is TRBV24-1 and J usage is TRBJ2-2, with no clear D. Trimming took 12 bases from V and 0 from J, leaving 10 bases between them. Germline V gives CDR1 KGHDR, CDR2 SFDVKD. The CDR3 is 13 amino acids. Here the CDR3 DNA reads TGTGCCGCCTCACCCGCGAACACCGGGGAGCTGTTTTTT. This sequence encodes CAASPANTGELFF.

In this sample, this clonotype turned up many times. The chain recombines TRBV19 with TRBJ2-2; D not certain. Germline CDR1 LNHDA, CDR2 SQIVND (reference sequence). The CDR3 has 13 amino acids. The V end lost 7 bases, the J end lost 6 bases, and 12 bases lay between the germline ends. In nucleotides, the CDR3 is TGTGCCAGTACGGTCATCGGGTCCGGGGAGCTGTTTTTT. Translating gives CASTVIGSGELFF.